Listed below are T cell receptor beta chains from one sample, sequenced in a study of blood T cells in healthy people across ages. TCRdb passed the 5' RACE reads through MiXCR, listing each CDR3 protein once. The sample comprises 730,000 or so distinct CDR3 sequences, roughly 43% of which are singletons, and around 32% rests with the top ten. Specimen: blood. The receptors were gathered from an elderly man in good health. CDR3s leave out the opening cysteine and the closing phenylalanine or tryptophan.

V gene	J gene	CDR3 protein
TRBV15	TRBJ2-3	ATSKPRGAVLDTQY
TRBV6-5	TRBJ2-7	ASSYSRTFEQY
TRBV20-1	TRBJ2-7	SARRTGVYEQY
TRBV3-1	TRBJ1-1	ASSQDRRGWSNTEAF
TRBV24-1	TRBJ2-1	ATSEANEQF
TRBV5-1	TRBJ2-5	ASSVTGDEQY
TRBV15	TRBJ2-2	ATSVGLNTGELF
TRBV6-2/TRBV6-3	TRBJ2-7	ASSEGATGLYEQY
TRBV6-6	TRBJ2-5	ASSYSETSGQETQY
TRBV7-9	TRBJ2-2	ASSLTRQGNTGELF
TRBV5-1	TRBJ1-1	ASSSDKLLMNTEAF
TRBV20-1	NA	SARTGDRYEQY
TRBV28	TRBJ2-2	ASRPTGANGELF